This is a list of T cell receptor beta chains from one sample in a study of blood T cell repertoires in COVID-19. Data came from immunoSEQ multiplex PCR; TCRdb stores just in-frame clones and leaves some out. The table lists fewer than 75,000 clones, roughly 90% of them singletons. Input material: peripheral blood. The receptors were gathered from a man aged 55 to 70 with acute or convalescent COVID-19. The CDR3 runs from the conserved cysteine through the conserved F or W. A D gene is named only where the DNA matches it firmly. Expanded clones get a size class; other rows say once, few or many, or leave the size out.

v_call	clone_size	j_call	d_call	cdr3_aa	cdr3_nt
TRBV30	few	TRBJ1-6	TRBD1	CAWGTGTVSSPLHF	TGTGCCTGGGGGACCGGGACAGTATCATCACCCCTCCACTTT
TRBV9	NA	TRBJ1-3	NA	CASSVGRSSGNTIYF	TGTGCCAGCAGCGTAGGTAGGAGCTCTGGAAACACCATATATTTT
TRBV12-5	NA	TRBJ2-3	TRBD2	CASAYRGGLGDTQYF	TGTGCTAGTGCCTATCGCGGGGGATTAGGAGATACGCAGTATTTT
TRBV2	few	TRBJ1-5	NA	CASSEGRYQPQHF	TGTGCCAGCAGTGAGGGCAGGTATCAGCCCCAGCATTTT
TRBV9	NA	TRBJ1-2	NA	CASSVATDYGYTF	TGTGCCAGCAGCGTAGCAACAGACTATGGCTACACCTTC
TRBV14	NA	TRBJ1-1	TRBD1	CASSQDRSTGVAFF	TGTGCCAGCAGCCAAGATCGGTCAACAGGGGTTGCTTTCTTT
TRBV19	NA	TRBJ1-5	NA	CASSPPGGSFGNQPQHF	TGTGCCAGTAGTCCGCCGGGGGGGAGCTTTGGCAATCAGCCCCAGCATTTT
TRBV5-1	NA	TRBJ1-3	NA	CASSFQGGFSGNTIYF	TGCGCCAGCAGCTTCCAGGGAGGGTTCTCTGGAAACACCATATATTTT
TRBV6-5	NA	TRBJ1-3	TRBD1	CASSSDRAGNTIYF	TGTGCCAGCAGCTCGGACAGGGCTGGAAACACCATATATTTT
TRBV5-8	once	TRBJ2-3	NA	CASSLYRSQAYPQGTDTQYF	TGTGCCAGCAGCTTGTACAGAAGTCAAGCCTACCCTCAGGGCACAGATACGCAGTATTTT
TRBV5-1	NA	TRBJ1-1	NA	CASSGGPLNTEAFF	TGCGCCAGCAGCGGAGGTCCGCTGAACACTGAAGCTTTCTTT
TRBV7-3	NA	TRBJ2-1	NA	CASSPGRGYNEQFF	TGTGCCAGCAGCCCCGGAAGGGGCTACAATGAGCAGTTCTTC
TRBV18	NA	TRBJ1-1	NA	CASSPPSYTETEAFF	TGTGCCAGCTCACCACCGAGTTACACGGAGACTGAAGCTTTCTTT
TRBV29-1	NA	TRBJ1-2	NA	CSVLTDGSYGYTF	TGCAGCGTTTTGACTGATGGGTCCTATGGCTACACCTTC
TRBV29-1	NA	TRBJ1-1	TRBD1	CSEQGAGRTEAFF	TGCAGCGAACAGGGGGCGGGCCGGACTGAAGCTTTCTTT
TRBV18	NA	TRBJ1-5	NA	CASSPPGGYQPQHF	TGTGCCAGCTCACCACCCGGCGGATATCAGCCCCAGCATTTT
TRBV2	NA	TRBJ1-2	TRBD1	CASSARQGYGYTF	TGTGCCAGCAGCGCCCGACAGGGCTATGGCTACACCTTC